This T cell receptor (beta chain) was documented in a study of blood T cell repertoires in COVID-19. Study-wide background: COVID-19 samples collected from the United States, Italy and Spain covered acute and convalescent phases. PBMCs, B-cell-depleted T cells, or T cells were the source of the cDNA or gDNA that made up the material.

This clone has just a few counts. Study processing details: Amplified reference gene primers provided the basis for estimating nucleated cell counts. Data came from immunoSEQ multiplex PCR; TCRdb stores just in-frame clones and leaves some out. That table gives V, J and clone size, and the DNA gave D and trimming. The sample records approximately 170,000 clones, 85% being singletons. Germline values: CDR1 MGHDK, CDR2 SYGVNS. V shed 6 bases and J 8 bases; nucleotides not matched to a gene: 5. CDR3 length: 14 amino acids. Seattle participants joined during active infection and were tracked over time. The rearrangement links TRBV25-1 to TRBJ1-6; TRBD1 matches at 9 bases. The clonotype was recovered from a woman older than 75 with COVID-19, enrolled during active disease. Sequencing was performed on peripheral blood. CDR3 nucleotides: TGTGCCAGCAGCCGACAGGGGGTAGATTCACCCCTCCACTTT. Its translation is CASSRQGVDSPLHF.